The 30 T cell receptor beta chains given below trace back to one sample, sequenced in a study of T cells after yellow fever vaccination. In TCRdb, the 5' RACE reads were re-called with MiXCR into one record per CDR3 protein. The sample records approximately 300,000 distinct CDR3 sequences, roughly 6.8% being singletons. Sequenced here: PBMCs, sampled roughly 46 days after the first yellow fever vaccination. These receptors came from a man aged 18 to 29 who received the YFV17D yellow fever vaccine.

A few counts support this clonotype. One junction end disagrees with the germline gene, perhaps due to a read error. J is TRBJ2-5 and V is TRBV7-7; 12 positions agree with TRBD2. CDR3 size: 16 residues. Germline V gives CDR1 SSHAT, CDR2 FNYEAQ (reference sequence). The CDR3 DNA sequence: TGTGCTAGCAGTTCCACTAGCGGGGGGTACCAAGAGACCCAGTACTTC. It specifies CASSSTSGGYQETQYF.

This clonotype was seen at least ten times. This CDR3 reads CASASGGPTGELFF. CDR3 in DNA: TGTGCCAGCGCTAGCGGGGGACCCACCGGGGAGCTGTTTTTT. The gene calls are TRBV14 and TRBJ2-2, with 10 bases aligning to TRBD2. CDR1 is SGHDN and CDR2 is FVKESK in the germline V gene. After removal of 8 bases from V and 4 bases from J, the junction contained 4 bases not matched to a gene. The CDR3 totals 14 residues. Complete variable domain (other parts from reference TRBV14 and TRBJ2-2): EAGVTQFPSHSVIEKGQTVTLRCDPISGHDNLYWYRRVMGKEIKFLLHFVKESKQDESGMPNNRFLAERTGGTYSTLKVQPAELEDSGVYFCASASGGPTGELFFGEGSRLTVL.

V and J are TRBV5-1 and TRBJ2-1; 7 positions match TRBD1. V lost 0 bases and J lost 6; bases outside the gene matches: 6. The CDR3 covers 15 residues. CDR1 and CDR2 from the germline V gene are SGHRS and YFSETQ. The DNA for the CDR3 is TGCGCCAGCAGCTTGGGGACAGGTTTGTTCAATGAGCAGTTCTTC. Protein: CASSLGTGLFNEQFF. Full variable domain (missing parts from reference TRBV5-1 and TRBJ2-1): KAGVTQTPRYLIKTRGQQVTLSCSPISGHRSVSWYQQTPGQGLQFLFEYFSETQRNKGNFPGRFSGRQFSNSRSEMNVSTLELGDSALYLCASSLGTGLFNEQFFGPGTRLTVL.

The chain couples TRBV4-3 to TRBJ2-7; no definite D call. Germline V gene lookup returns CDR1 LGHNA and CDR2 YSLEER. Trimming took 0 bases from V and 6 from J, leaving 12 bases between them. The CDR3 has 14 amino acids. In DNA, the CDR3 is TGCGCCAGCAGCCAAGAAGCCCTGCTAGGCGAGCAGTACTTC. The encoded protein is CASSQEALLGEQYF.

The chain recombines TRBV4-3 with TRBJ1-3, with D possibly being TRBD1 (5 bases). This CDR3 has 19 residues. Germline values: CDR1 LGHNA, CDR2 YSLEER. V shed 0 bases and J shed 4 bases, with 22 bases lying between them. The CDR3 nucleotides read TGCGCCAGCAGCCAAGATCGAACGGCGCTCAGGGACGGGGGAAACACCATATATTTT. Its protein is CASSQDRTALRDGGNTIYF.

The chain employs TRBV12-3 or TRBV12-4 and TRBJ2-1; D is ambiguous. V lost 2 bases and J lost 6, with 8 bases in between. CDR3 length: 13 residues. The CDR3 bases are TGTGCCAGCAGTTTACGAGTCCGCAATGAGCAGTTCTTC. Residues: CASSLRVRNEQFF.

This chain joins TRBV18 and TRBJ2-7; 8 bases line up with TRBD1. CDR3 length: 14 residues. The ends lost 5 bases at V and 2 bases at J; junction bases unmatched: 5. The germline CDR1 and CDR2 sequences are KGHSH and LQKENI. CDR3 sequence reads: CASSSTGVPYEQYF. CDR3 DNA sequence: TGTGCCAGCTCATCGACAGGGGTACCCTACGAGCAGTACTTC.

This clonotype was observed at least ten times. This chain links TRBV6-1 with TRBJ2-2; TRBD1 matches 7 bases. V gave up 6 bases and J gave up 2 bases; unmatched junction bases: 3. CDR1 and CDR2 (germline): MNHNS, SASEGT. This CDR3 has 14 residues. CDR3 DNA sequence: TGTGCCAGCAGCTGGGACAGTAACACCGGGGAGCTGTTTTTT. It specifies CASSWDSNTGELFF.

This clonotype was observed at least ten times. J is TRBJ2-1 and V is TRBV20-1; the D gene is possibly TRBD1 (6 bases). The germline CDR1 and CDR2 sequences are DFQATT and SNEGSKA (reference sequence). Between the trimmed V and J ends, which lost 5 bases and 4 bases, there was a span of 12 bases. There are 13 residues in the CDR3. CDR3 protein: CSAYRVGYNEQFF. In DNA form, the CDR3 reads TGCAGTGCTTACAGGGTGGGTTACAATGAGCAGTTCTTC.

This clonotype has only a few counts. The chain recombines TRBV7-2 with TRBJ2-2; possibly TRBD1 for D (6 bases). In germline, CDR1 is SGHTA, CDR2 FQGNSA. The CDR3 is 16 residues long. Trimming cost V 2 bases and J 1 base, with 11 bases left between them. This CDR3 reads CASSLRLDRNTGELFF. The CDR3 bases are TGTGCCAGCAGCTTAAGGTTGGACAGGAACACCGGGGAGCTGTTTTTT.

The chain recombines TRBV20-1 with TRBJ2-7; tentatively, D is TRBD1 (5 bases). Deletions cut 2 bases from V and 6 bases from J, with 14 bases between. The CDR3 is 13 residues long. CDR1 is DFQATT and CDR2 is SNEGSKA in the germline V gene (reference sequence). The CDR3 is CSARNMQGREQYF. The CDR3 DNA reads TGCAGTGCTAGAAACATGCAGGGTCGCGAGCAGTACTTC.

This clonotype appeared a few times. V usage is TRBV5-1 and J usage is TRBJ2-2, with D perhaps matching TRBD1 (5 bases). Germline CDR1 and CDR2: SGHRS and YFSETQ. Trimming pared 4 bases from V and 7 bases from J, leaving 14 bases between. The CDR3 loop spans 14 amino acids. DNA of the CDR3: TGCGCCAGCAGCCAACCTACAGGAGTCGGGGAGCTGTTTTTT. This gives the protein CASSQPTGVGELFF.

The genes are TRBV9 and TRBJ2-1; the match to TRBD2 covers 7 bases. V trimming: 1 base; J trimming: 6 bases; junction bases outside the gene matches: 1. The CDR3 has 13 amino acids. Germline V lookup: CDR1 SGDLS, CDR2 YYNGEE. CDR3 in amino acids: CASSVTSANEQFF. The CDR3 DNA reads TGTGCCAGCAGCGTAACTAGCGCCAATGAGCAGTTCTTC.

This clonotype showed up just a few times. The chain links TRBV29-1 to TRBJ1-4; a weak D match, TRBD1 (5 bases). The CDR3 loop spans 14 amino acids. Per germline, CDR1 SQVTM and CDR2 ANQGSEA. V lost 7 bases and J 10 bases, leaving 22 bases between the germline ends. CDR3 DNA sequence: TGCAGCGCTCGGTCACAGGTCAAAGAAGGAAAACTGTTTTTT. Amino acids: CSARSQVKEGKLFF.

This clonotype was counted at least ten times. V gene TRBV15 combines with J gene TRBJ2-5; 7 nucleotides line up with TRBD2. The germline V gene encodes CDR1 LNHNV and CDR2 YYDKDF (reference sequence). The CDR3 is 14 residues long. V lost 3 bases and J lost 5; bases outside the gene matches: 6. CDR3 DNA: TGTGCCACCAGCAGCGGACTAGAATGGGAGACCCAGTACTTC. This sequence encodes CATSSGLEWETQYF. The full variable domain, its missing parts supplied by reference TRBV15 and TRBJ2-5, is DAMVIQNPRYQVTQFGKPVTLSCSQTLNHNVMYWYQQKSSQAPKLLFHYYDKDFNNEADTPDNFQSRRPNTSFCFLDIRSPGLGDTAMYLCATSSGLEWETQYFGPGTRLLVL.

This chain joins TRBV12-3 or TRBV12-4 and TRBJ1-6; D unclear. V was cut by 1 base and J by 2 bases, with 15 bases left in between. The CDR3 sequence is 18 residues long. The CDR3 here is CASSLEGGPRTYNSPLHF. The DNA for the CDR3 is TGTGCCAGCAGTTTAGAAGGCGGGCCTCGTACCTATAATTCACCCCTCCACTTT.

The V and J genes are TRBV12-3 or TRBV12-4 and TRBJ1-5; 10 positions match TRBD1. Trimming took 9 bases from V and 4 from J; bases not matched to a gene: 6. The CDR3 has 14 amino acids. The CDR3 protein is CASYWGQGNQPQHF. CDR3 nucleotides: TGTGCCAGTTATTGGGGACAGGGGAATCAGCCCCAGCATTTT.

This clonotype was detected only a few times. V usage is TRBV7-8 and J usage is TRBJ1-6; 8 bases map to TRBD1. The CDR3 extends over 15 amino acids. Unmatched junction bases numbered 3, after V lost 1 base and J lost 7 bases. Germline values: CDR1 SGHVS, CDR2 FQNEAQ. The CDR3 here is CASSLGTGTNSPLHF. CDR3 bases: TGTGCCAGCAGCTTAGGGACAGGGACCAATTCACCCCTCCACTTT. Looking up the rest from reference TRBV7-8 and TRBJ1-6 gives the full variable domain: GAGVSQSPRYKVAKRGQDVALRCDPISGHVSLFWYQQALGQGPEFLTYFQNEAQLDKSGLPSDRFFAERPEGSVSTLKIQRTQQEDSAVYLCASSLGTGTNSPLHFGNGTRLTVT.

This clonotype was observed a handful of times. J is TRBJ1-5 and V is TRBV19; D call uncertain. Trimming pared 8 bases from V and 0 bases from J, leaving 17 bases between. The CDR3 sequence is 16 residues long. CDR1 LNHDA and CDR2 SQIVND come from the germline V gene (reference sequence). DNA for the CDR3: TGTGCCAGTGTTTTAGGATCAGCTAATAGCAATCAGCCCCAGCATTTT. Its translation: CASVLGSANSNQPQHF. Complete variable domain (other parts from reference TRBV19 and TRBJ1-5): DGGITQSPKYLFRKEGQNVTLSCEQNLNHDAMYWYRQDPGQGLRLIYYSQIVNDFQKGDIAEGYSVSREKKESFPLTVTSAQKNPTAFYLCASVLGSANSNQPQHFGDGTRLSIL.

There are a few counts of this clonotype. This CDR3 reads CATSRDPGANEQYV. CDR3 nucleotide sequence: TGTGCCACCAGCAGAGATCCCGGGGCAAACGAGCAGTACGTC. The chain links TRBV15 to TRBJ2-7, with D possibly being TRBD1 or TRBD2 (5 bases each). Germline V gene sequence: CDR1 LNHNV, CDR2 YYDKDF (reference sequence). The CDR3 runs 14 residues. Trimming removed 0 bases from V and 5 bases from J, with 11 bases in between.

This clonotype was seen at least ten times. The chain's CDR3 is CASSDSKGTDTQYF. The CDR3 DNA is TGTGCCAGCAGTGACTCGAAAGGGACAGATACGCAGTATTTT. This rearrangement joins TRBV6-4 to TRBJ2-3; D not resolved. The CDR3 consists of 14 residues. The V gene's germline CDR1 is MRHNA and CDR2 SNTAGT. V was shortened by 0 bases and J by 3 bases, with 7 bases between the two germline ends.

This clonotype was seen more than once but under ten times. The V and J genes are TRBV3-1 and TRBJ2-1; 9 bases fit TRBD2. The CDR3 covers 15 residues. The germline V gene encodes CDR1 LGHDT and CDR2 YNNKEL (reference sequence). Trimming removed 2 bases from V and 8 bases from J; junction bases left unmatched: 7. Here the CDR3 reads CASSQIAGAWDEQFF. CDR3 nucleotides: TGTGCCAGCAGCCAAATAGCGGGGGCTTGGGATGAGCAGTTCTTC.

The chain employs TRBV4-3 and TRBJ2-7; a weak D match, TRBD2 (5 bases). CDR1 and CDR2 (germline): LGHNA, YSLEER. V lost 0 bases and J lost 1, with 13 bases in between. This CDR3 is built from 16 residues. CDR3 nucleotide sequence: TGCGCCAGCAGCCAAGAGACCGGGGTGGTTTCCTACGAGCAGTACTTC. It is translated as CASSQETGVVSYEQYF.

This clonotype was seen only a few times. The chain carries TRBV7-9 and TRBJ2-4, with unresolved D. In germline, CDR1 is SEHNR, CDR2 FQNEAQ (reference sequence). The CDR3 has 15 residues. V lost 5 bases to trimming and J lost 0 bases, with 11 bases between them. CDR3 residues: CASSTEEGAKNIQYF. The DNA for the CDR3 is TGTGCCAGCAGCACCGAGGAAGGAGCCAAAAACATTCAGTACTTC.

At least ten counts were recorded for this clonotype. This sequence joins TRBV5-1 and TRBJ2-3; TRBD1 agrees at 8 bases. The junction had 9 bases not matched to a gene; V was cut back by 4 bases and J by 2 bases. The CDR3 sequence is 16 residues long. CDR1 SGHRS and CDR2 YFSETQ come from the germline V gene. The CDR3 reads CASSILTGANTDTQYF. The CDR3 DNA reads TGCGCCAGCAGCATCCTGACAGGGGCGAACACAGATACGCAGTATTTT.

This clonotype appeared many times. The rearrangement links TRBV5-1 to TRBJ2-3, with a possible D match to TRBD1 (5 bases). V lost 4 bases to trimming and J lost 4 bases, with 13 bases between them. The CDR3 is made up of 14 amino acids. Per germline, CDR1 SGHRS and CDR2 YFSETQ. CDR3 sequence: CASSLNRWSDTQYF. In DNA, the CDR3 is TGCGCCAGCAGCCTTAACAGGTGGTCAGATACGCAGTATTTT. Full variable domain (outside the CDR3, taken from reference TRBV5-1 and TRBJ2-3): KAGVTQTPRYLIKTRGQQVTLSCSPISGHRSVSWYQQTPGQGLQFLFEYFSETQRNKGNFPGRFSGRQFSNSRSEMNVSTLELGDSALYLCASSLNRWSDTQYFGPGTRLTVL.

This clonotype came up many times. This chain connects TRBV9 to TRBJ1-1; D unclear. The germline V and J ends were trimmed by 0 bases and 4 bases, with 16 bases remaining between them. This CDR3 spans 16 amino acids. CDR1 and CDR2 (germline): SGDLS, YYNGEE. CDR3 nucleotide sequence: TGTGCCAGCAGCGTAGTCTATCGCCGGTTTCGCACTGAAGCTTTCTTT. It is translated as CASSVVYRRFRTEAFF.

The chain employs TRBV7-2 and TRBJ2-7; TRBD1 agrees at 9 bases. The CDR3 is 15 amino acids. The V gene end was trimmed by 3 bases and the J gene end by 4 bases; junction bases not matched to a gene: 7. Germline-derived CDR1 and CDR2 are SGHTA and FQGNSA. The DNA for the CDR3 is TGTGCCAGCAGCTTTTCCGGGACAGGGACTTACGAGCAGTACTTC. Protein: CASSFSGTGTYEQYF.

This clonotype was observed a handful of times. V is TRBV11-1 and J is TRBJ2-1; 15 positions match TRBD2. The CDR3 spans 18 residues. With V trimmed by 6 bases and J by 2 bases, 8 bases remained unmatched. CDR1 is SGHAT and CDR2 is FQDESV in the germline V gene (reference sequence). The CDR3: CASRPGTSGGNTYNEQFF. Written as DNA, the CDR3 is TGTGCCAGCAGGCCCGGGACTAGCGGGGGGAATACCTACAATGAGCAGTTCTTC.

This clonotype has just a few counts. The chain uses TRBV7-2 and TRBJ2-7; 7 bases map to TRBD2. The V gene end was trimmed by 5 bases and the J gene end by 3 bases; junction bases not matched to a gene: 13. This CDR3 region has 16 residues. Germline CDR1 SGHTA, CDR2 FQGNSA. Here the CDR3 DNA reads TGTGCCAGCAGCCCTCGTTCTGGGGAGGGGAACTACGAGCAGTACTTC. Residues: CASSPRSGEGNYEQYF.